This record concerns one T cell receptor beta chain sequence. All donors were healthy HIV-negative adults lacking recent acute infections or vaccinations. These data come from a study of shared clonotypes between healthy human individuals. Background on the study: Each donor had three CD4 naive, three CD4 memory, two CD8 naive and one CD8 memory plate.

Produced via immunoSEQ multiplex PCR; TCRdb's table is partial and in-frame only. Altogether millions of clones are present, approximately 94% being singletons, with the ten largest covering more than 0.12%. Looked up from germline, CDR1 is MNHEY and CDR2 is SVGAGI. This CDR3 is 16 amino acids long. Sequences were obtained from naive CD4+ T cells sorted from blood. Stated subset: CD45RA+ positively selected. The V gene is TRBV6-5, the J gene TRBJ2-5; 8 bases are a match to TRBD1. The tail of the sequence fits TRBJ2-7 better, so the J call may be wrong. The TCR comes from a young man in good health. For the CDR3, the DNA is TGTGCCAGCAGTTACTCCGGGACAGGTAGCTCCTACGAGCAGTACTTC. It specifies CASSYSGTGSSYEQYF.